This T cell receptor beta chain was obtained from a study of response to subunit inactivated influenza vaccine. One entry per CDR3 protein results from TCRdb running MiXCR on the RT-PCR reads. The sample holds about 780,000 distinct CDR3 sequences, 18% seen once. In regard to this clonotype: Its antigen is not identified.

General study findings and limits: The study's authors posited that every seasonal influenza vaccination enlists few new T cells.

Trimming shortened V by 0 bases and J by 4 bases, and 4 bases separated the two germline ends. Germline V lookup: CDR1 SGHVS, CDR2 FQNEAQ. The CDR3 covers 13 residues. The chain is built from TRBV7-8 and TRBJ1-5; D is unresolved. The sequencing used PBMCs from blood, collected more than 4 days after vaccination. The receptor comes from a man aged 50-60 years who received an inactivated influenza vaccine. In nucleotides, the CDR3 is TGTGCCAGCAGCTTAGCCATGAATCAGCCCCAGCATTTT. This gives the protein CASSLAMNQPQHF.